This T cell receptor (beta chain) came from a study of OX40 agonist ivuxolimab in advanced cancers. Study context: Eligibility admitted prior anti-PD-1, anti-PD-L1 or anti-CTLA-4 therapy; 35% to 40% had some. Study-level results: CD4+ and CD8+ blood T cells expanded clonally by week 6 at 0.1 to 3.0 mg/kg. CD8+ T cells showed, on average, more clonal expansion than CD4+ cells.

CDR3 length: 16 residues. Produced via immunoSEQ multiplex PCR; TCRdb's table is partial and in-frame only. The sample yields about 77,000 clones, around 83% seen once. In regard to this clone: Its antigen is unidentified.

The chain couples TRBV21-1 to TRBJ2-1; the table's D call of TRBD1 was not tested on the DNA. TRBV21-1 is a known pseudogene. This clonotype was sampled from an adult with an advanced solid tumor such as melanoma, head and neck, liver or kidney cancer. The material was CD4+ or CD8+ T cells sorted from blood, obtained in a trial of the OX40 agonist ivuxolimab. The CDR3 DNA reads as TGTGCCAGCAGTAACGACGGAAGGGGGCTTAACAATGAGCAGTTCTTC. This encodes CASSNDGRGLNNEQFF.